This T cell receptor (beta chain) was observed in a study of cytomegalovirus exposure and HLA in healthy donors. Researchers ran the PCR with 60 Vbeta and 13 Jbeta primers. Profiling relied on immunoSEQ multiplex PCR, and the TCRdb table lists in-frame clones only, not all of them. This table has 110,000 to 150,000 clones, over 70% appearing once. The germline CDR1 and CDR2 sequences are SGHKS and YYEKEE (reference sequence). The germline V and J ends were trimmed by 7 bases and 2 bases, with 16 bases remaining between them. This CDR3 is built from 15 residues. This clonotype originated in a young man in good health and CMV-seronegative. The material sequenced was PBMCs. The chain is built from TRBV5-5 and TRBJ2-1; tentatively, D is TRBD2 (6 bases). DNA of the CDR3: TGTGCCAGCTCCCCGGGACTCGCAACCTACAATGAGCAGTTCTTC. It codes for CASSPGLATYNEQFF.